The clone carrying this T cell receptor (beta chain) was detected only once. Its target is unknown. Germline is not matched at one junction end, which may reflect a read error. Both 60 Vbeta primers and 13 Jbeta primers went into the PCR. The data were produced by immunoSEQ multiplex PCR, yet TCRdb's version contains in-frame clones alone and is incomplete. The sample contains some 180,000 clones, just under 80% of which appear only once. Germline values: CDR1 SEHNR, CDR2 FQNEAQ (reference sequence). There are 16 residues in the CDR3. Among the donors, all were healthy bone marrow donors. The data derive from a study of cytomegalovirus exposure and HLA in healthy donors. Points from the study as a whole: Reports state that TCR beta sequences accurately predicted most subjects' HLA-A and HLA-B alleles. Later on, an analysis showed TCR association rates differing by HLA locus, with DRB1 the most and HLA-C the fewest. For most TCR beta V segments, an earlier analysis put the productive rate at about 90% or about 30% of the time.

Sequencing was performed on PBMCs. The chain combines TRBV7-9 with TRBJ2-7; TRBD2 matches at 11 bases. This sequence was found in a female donor in good health and CMV-seronegative. CDR3 protein: CSSSRLLAGETGEQYF. The CDR3 region has the DNA TGTTCCAGCAGCCGTTTACTAGCGGGAGAGACCGGGGAGCAGTACTTC.